These T cell receptor beta chains were read from a single sample in a study of T cell changes during pregnancy in multiple sclerosis. Profiling relied on immunoSEQ multiplex PCR, and the TCRdb table lists in-frame clones only, not all of them. The table lists tens of thousands of clones, 92% of them singletons. Material: peripheral blood, obtained in the second trimester of pregnancy. These receptors came from a female donor in good health, enrolled as a control in a pregnancy study. The CDR3 runs from the conserved cysteine through the conserved F or W. The order of the fields is clone size, CDR3 length, V gene, D gene, J gene, CDR3 DNA, CDR3 protein. D genes are given only for firm matches. Clone size is stated in some rows and not others, as once, few, many or a class when expanded.

size: .; length: 14; V: TRBV19; D: .; J: TRBJ2-3; DNA: TGTGCCAGTACGGCGGAGATATCAACAGATACGCAGTATTTT; CDR3: CASTAEISTDTQYF
size: .; length: 13; V: TRBV7-2; D: TRBD1; J: TRBJ1-3; DNA: TGTGCCAGCACCGGGACAGTCGGAAACACCATATATTTT; CDR3: CASTGTVGNTIYF
size: .; length: 13; V: TRBV30; D: TRBD2; J: TRBJ2-5; DNA: TGTGCCTGGAGGACTAGCGGGAGGGGGACCCAGTACTTC; CDR3: CAWRTSGRGTQYF
size: .; length: 15; V: TRBV19; D: .; J: TRBJ1-5; DNA: TGTGCCAGTAGTGCCTTACCAGGGTACAATCAGCCCCAGCATTTT; CDR3: CASSALPGYNQPQHF
size: .; length: 14; V: TRBV7-8; D: TRBD2; J: TRBJ2-7; DNA: TGTGCCAGCAGCTTCCCTAGCGGAACCTACGAGCAGTACTTC; CDR3: CASSFPSGTYEQYF
size: .; length: 12; V: TRBV19; D: .; J: TRBJ1-1; DNA: TGTGCCAGTAAGTGGGGGGAGACTGAAGCTTTCTTT; CDR3: CASKWGETEAFF
size: .; length: 15; V: TRBV6-5; D: TRBD2; J: TRBJ2-1; DNA: TGTGCCAGCAGGCGAAGGACTAGCGGGGACAATGAGCAGTTCTTC; CDR3: CASRRRTSGDNEQFF
size: .; length: 11; V: TRBV5-1; D: .; J: TRBJ2-5; DNA: TGCGCCAGCAGTTTCGAAGAGACCCAGTACTTC; CDR3: CASSFEETQYF
size: .; length: 16; V: TRBV19; D: TRBD2; J: TRBJ2-7; DNA: TGTGCCAGTAGTACAGGGGCCAGCGGGAGGGCCCACGAGCAGTACTTC; CDR3: CASSTGASGRAHEQYF
size: .; length: 16; V: TRBV18; D: .; J: TRBJ2-1; DNA: TGTGCCAGCCAAGAGGGAGCCCCCCGCTCCTACAATGAGCAGTTCTTC; CDR3: CASQEGAPRSYNEQFF
size: .; length: 15; V: TRBV15; D: .; J: TRBJ2-2; DNA: TGTGCCACCAGCAGAGGGGGGCCGGGTGTCGGGGAGCTGTTTTTT; CDR3: CATSRGGPGVGELFF
size: .; length: 14; V: TRBV9; D: .; J: TRBJ2-3; DNA: TGTGCCAGCAGCTCAAGACTAGATTCAGATACGCAGTATTTT; CDR3: CASSSRLDSDTQYF
size: once; length: 12; V: TRBV7-9; D: .; J: TRBJ2-5; DNA: TGTGCCAGCAGCCCCTTTAAAGAGACCCAGTACTTC; CDR3: CASSPFKETQYF
size: .; length: 13; V: TRBV19; D: TRBD2; J: TRBJ2-1; DNA: TGTTCCTCTGGGGCTAGCGGGATGAATGAGCAGTTCTTC; CDR3: CSSGASGMNEQFF
size: once; length: 15; V: TRBV28; D: .; J: TRBJ2-6; DNA: TGTGCCAGCAGTCGGGGGGCGGCTGGGGCCAACGTCCTGACTTTC; CDR3: CASSRGAAGANVLTF
size: .; length: 16; V: TRBV23-1; D: TRBD2; J: TRBJ2-5; DNA: TGCGCCAGCAGTCGCAGGACTAGCGGGAGGAAAGAGACCCAGTACTTC; CDR3: CASSRRTSGRKETQYF
size: .; length: 15; V: TRBV6-1; D: TRBD1; J: TRBJ2-7; DNA: TGTGCCAGCAGTGTCGCCTGGGACAGGGCCTACGAGCAGTACTTC; CDR3: CASSVAWDRAYEQYF
size: .; length: 15; V: TRBV19; D: TRBD2; J: TRBJ2-5; DNA: TGTGCCAGTAGCCCGGGGCTAGCGGGCCAAGAGACCCAGTACTTC; CDR3: CASSPGLAGQETQYF
size: .; length: 16; V: TRBV11-3; D: .; J: TRBJ2-1; DNA: TGTGCCAGCAGCTTAGAGTCGGGGGGCGCCGGTAATGAGCAGTTCTTC; CDR3: CASSLESGGAGNEQFF
size: .; length: 15; V: TRBV5-6; D: TRBD1; J: TRBJ2-1; DNA: TGTGCCAGCAGCCGACAGGGGGCGGGCATGGGTGAGCAGTTCTTC; CDR3: CASSRQGAGMGEQFF
size: .; length: 15; V: TRBV2; D: TRBD2; J: TRBJ2-7; DNA: TGTGCCAGCAAAACTCCCGGGACTATCGGCTACGAGCAGTACTTC; CDR3: CASKTPGTIGYEQYF
size: .; length: 15; V: TRBV18; D: TRBD2; J: TRBJ2-3; DNA: TGTGCCAGCTCACCACAAGGGAGGGGCACAGATACGCAGTATTTT; CDR3: CASSPQGRGTDTQYF
size: .; length: 14; V: TRBV6-4; D: TRBD2; J: TRBJ2-3; DNA: TGTGCCAGCAGTGGCGGGGGGGACACAGATACGCAGTATTTT; CDR3: CASSGGGDTDTQYF
size: few; length: 14; V: TRBV7-3; D: TRBD1; J: TRBJ1-2; DNA: TGTGCCAGCAGCTCCCGGACAGGGAACTATGGCTACACCTTC; CDR3: CASSSRTGNYGYTF
size: .; length: 13; V: TRBV9; D: TRBD1; J: TRBJ1-6; DNA: TGTGCCAGCGGACAGGGTTATAATTCACCCCTCCACTTT; CDR3: CASGQGYNSPLHF
size: .; length: 16; V: TRBV27; D: TRBD1; J: TRBJ1-2; DNA: TGTGCCAGCAGTATGGCCGGGACAGGGGGTGACTATGGCTACACCTTC; CDR3: CASSMAGTGGDYGYTF
size: .; length: 16; V: TRBV18; D: .; J: TRBJ1-2; DNA: TGTGCCAGCTCACCGCCCGGCCAAGAGTTCAGAGGAGACTACACCTTC; CDR3: CASSPPGQEFRGDYTF
size: .; length: 15; V: TRBV5-1; D: .; J: TRBJ2-7; DNA: TGCGCCAGCAGCTTGGCTCAGGGATATACCTACGAGCAGTACTTC; CDR3: CASSLAQGYTYEQYF
size: .; length: 13; V: TRBV23-1; D: .; J: TRBJ1-2; DNA: TGCGCCAGCAGCCTCAGGGGACGCCTTGGCTACACCTTC; CDR3: CASSLRGRLGYTF
size: .; length: 17; V: TRBV30; D: TRBD2; J: TRBJ2-1; DNA: TGTGCCTGGAGTGCTGTCTCCAGCGGGAGATGGTTCGGTGAGCAGTTCTTC; CDR3: CAWSAVSSGRWFGEQFF
size: .; length: 13; V: TRBV7-7; D: .; J: TRBJ2-2; DNA: TGTGCTAGCACCACTAGGAACACCGGGGAGCTGTTTTTT; CDR3: CASTTRNTGELFF
size: .; length: 15; V: TRBV30; D: TRBD2; J: TRBJ2-3; DNA: TGTGCCTGGAGAGGCGGGGGTCATGAGGCAGATACGCAGTATTTT; CDR3: CAWRGGGHEADTQYF
size: once; length: 15; V: TRBV4-1; D: .; J: TRBJ1-2; DNA: TGCGCCAGCAGCCAAGTGGAGGGCTTTGGCTATGGCTACACCTTC; CDR3: CASSQVEGFGYGYTF
size: .; length: 16; V: TRBV11-2; D: TRBD2; J: TRBJ2-7; DNA: TGTGCCAGCAGCTTAGCCGGAGGCGGGGGGATATACGAGCAGTACTTC; CDR3: CASSLAGGGGIYEQYF
size: .; length: 18; V: TRBV7-3; D: TRBD2; J: TRBJ2-1; DNA: TGTGCCAGCAGCTTCTTAGCGGGGGGGCCCGGATTCTACAATGAGCAGTTCTTC; CDR3: CASSFLAGGPGFYNEQFF
size: few; length: 11; V: TRBV2; D: .; J: TRBJ1-6; DNA: TGTGCCAGCGCTGACAGGCTTGCTTCCCACTTT; CDR3: CASADRLASHF
size: once; length: 11; V: TRBV7-2; D: .; J: TRBJ2-7; DNA: TGTGCCAGCAGCTCCCGCTACGAGCAGTACTTC; CDR3: CASSSRYEQYF
size: .; length: 13; V: TRBV27; D: .; J: TRBJ1-6; DNA: TGTGCCAGCAGCCCTAACAGGAATTCACCCCTCCACTTT; CDR3: CASSPNRNSPLHF
size: once; length: 12; V: TRBV11-2; D: .; J: TRBJ2-3; DNA: TGTGCCAGCAGCTTAGGGCCAGATACGCAGTATTTT; CDR3: CASSLGPDTQYF
size: .; length: 16; V: TRBV6-6; D: TRBD1; J: TRBJ1-1; DNA: TGTGCCAGCAGTTACAGGACAGGGGGCCTGAACACTGAAGCTTTCTTT; CDR3: CASSYRTGGLNTEAFF
size: .; length: 14; V: TRBV2; D: TRBD2; J: TRBJ2-7; DNA: TGTGCCAGCATAGAGGGTCTAGCGGACTACGAGCAGTACTTC; CDR3: CASIEGLADYEQYF
size: .; length: 15; V: TRBV7-3; D: TRBD1; J: TRBJ2-5; DNA: TGTGCCAGCAGCTTTAGGCAGGGGGCGGAAGAGACCCAGTACTTC; CDR3: CASSFRQGAEETQYF
size: .; length: 16; V: TRBV19; D: .; J: TRBJ1-2; DNA: TGTGCCAGTAGTAGCGCTCCGGGACTGCAGATATATGGCTACACCTTC; CDR3: CASSSAPGLQIYGYTF
size: .; length: 16; V: TRBV6-4; D: TRBD1; J: TRBJ2-7; DNA: TGTGCCAGCTCGACCCCGGACAGGGGGCGCCCCCACGAGCAGTACTTC; CDR3: CASSTPDRGRPHEQYF
size: .; length: 15; V: TRBV29-1; D: TRBD1; J: TRBJ2-7; DNA: TGCAGCGTTGGAAGGTCCGGGACAGGGGTTAGCGAGCAGTACTTC; CDR3: CSVGRSGTGVSEQYF
size: .; length: 16; V: TRBV9; D: TRBD1; J: TRBJ2-7; DNA: TGTGCCAGCAGCGTAGGTTTCGGGACAGGGACCTACGAGCAGTACTTC; CDR3: CASSVGFGTGTYEQYF
size: .; length: 16; V: TRBV28; D: TRBD2; J: TRBJ2-5; DNA: TGTGCCAGCAGTTTAGTACTAGCGGGAGGAGTAAAGACCCAGTACTTC; CDR3: CASSLVLAGGVKTQYF
size: .; length: 14; V: TRBV6-4; D: .; J: TRBJ2-3; DNA: TGTGCCAGCAGTGAGTCGGGAGCGGCAGATACGCAGTATTTT; CDR3: CASSESGAADTQYF
size: .; length: 17; V: TRBV27; D: TRBD2; J: TRBJ2-1; DNA: TGTGCCAGCAGTTTGTACCCTAGCGGGCATTCCTACAATGAGCAGTTCTTC; CDR3: CASSLYPSGHSYNEQFF
size: .; length: 14; V: TRBV27; D: .; J: TRBJ1-6; DNA: TGTGCCAGCAGTTTATCGGAGGGGAATTCACCCCTCCACTTT; CDR3: CASSLSEGNSPLHF
size: .; length: 13; V: TRBV9; D: TRBD1; J: TRBJ1-2; DNA: TGTGCCAGCAGCGCAGGGGGACTGGATGGCTACACCTTC; CDR3: CASSAGGLDGYTF
size: .; length: 16; V: TRBV6-5; D: TRBD1; J: TRBJ1-1; DNA: TGTGCCAGCAGTTTGGGGTCAGGGACAGCCAACACTGAAGCTTTCTTT; CDR3: CASSLGSGTANTEAFF
size: .; length: 15; V: TRBV7-2; D: .; J: TRBJ2-3; DNA: TGTGCCAGCAGCTCCCAACCGACTCCCACAGATACGCAGTATTTT; CDR3: CASSSQPTPTDTQYF